The 22 T cell receptor beta chains presented below share a single source sample, sequenced in a study of early T cells in non-severe SARS-CoV-2 infection. TCRdb redid the calling of the 5' RACE reads with MiXCR, one entry per CDR3 protein. The data contain 23,000 or so distinct CDR3 sequences, 5.3% of them seen just once; the ten biggest clones take up about 10%. The sample consisted of whole blood. These receptors originate from an adult who was a healthcare worker with PCR-confirmed SARS-CoV-2 infection or an uninfected control (not recorded which).

This clonotype was counted ten times or more. J is TRBJ2-7 and V is TRBV20-1, with no clear D. The CDR3 is 15 residues long. Germline CDR1 and CDR2: DFQATT and SNEGSKA (reference sequence). V lost 0 bases to trimming and J lost 7 bases, with 19 bases between them. In DNA, the CDR3 is TGCAGTGCTAGAGATGTGGCTGAAACTGTTAGAGAGCAGTACTTC. This translates into CSARDVAETVREQYF.

This clonotype was detected only a few times. The chain has TRBV5-1 and TRBJ2-1; TRBD2 agrees at 9 bases. Trimming took 2 bases from V and 1 from J; bases not matched to a gene: 1. Germline V gives CDR1 SGHRS, CDR2 YFSETQ. The CDR3 extends over 15 amino acids. The CDR3 protein is CASSFSGSSYNEQFF. The CDR3 bases are TGCGCCAGCAGCTTTAGCGGGAGTTCCTACAATGAGCAGTTCTTC. The full variable domain, completed using reference TRBV5-1 and TRBJ2-1, is KAGVTQTPRYLIKTRGQQVTLSCSPISGHRSVSWYQQTPGQGLQFLFEYFSETQRNKGNFPGRFSGRQFSNSRSEMNVSTLELGDSALYLCASSFSGSSYNEQFFGPGTRLTVL.

This clonotype has only one observation. The chain recombines TRBV4-2 with TRBJ2-7; 8 bases align to TRBD1. The V segment lost 1 base and the J segment 3 bases; nucleotides outside the gene matches: 2. The CDR3 contains 14 residues. The germline V gene encodes CDR1 LGHNA and CDR2 YNFKEQ. CDR3 sequence (DNA): TGTGCCAGCAGCCAAGGCGGACAGGGCTACGAGCAGTACTTC. Amino acid sequence: CASSQGGQGYEQYF.

In this sample, this clonotype turned up a few times. V usage is TRBV28 and J usage is TRBJ2-4; 8 positions match TRBD2. The CDR3 runs 17 residues. Trimming took 1 base from V and 2 from J; bases not matched to a gene: 7. Germline CDR1 MDHEN, CDR2 SYDVKM. The CDR3 here is CASSLSGRAPSKNIQYF. The CDR3 coding sequence is TGTGCCAGCAGTTTATCCGGGAGGGCCCCGTCCAAAAACATTCAGTACTTC.

The chain recombines TRBV3-1 with TRBJ2-7, with 7 nucleotides matching TRBD1. V gave up 6 bases and J gave up 1 base; unmatched junction bases: 9. CDR1 and CDR2 (germline): LGHDT, YNNKEL (reference sequence). The CDR3 covers 15 residues. In DNA form, the CDR3 reads TGTGCCAGCAGTCAGACCGGGACAGCATCCTACGAGCAGTACTTC. Amino acids: CASSQTGTASYEQYF.

This clonotype is medium-sized. The chain uses TRBV6-5 and TRBJ2-7; 10 bases map to TRBD1. The length of the CDR3 is 15 residues. Per the germline V gene, CDR1 is MNHEY and CDR2 is SVGAGI. The V and J ends lost 2 bases and 2 bases, in that order; junction bases with no gene match: 3. The CDR3 reads CASSYRGQGTYEQYF. CDR3 DNA sequence: TGTGCCAGCAGTTACAGGGGACAGGGGACCTACGAGCAGTACTTC.

This clonotype was observed at least ten times. The gene calls are TRBV3-1 and TRBJ2-1; TRBD1 aligns across 10 bases. V dropped 1 base and J dropped 6; count of bases not matched to a gene: 6. CDR1 LGHDT and CDR2 YNNKEL come from the germline V gene (reference sequence). The CDR3 has 16 residues. CDR3 amino acids: CASSQGGTGASNEQFF. The CDR3 nucleotides are TGTGCCAGCAGCCAAGGCGGGACAGGGGCGAGCAATGAGCAGTTCTTC.

This sequence joins TRBV5-1 and TRBJ1-1; 8 bases align to TRBD1. The CDR3 is 13 amino acids. Per the germline V gene, CDR1 is SGHRS and CDR2 is YFSETQ. The V and J ends lost 4 bases and 3 bases, in that order; junction bases with no gene match: 2. CDR3 in amino acids: CASSEQGDTEAFF. CDR3 coding DNA: TGCGCCAGCAGCGAACAGGGGGACACTGAAGCTTTCTTT.

This clonotype counts as large (0.1 to 1%). The chain employs TRBV20-1 and TRBJ2-1, with D hard to call. Germline-derived CDR1 and CDR2 are DFQATT and SNEGSKA (reference sequence). V shed 6 bases and J shed 3 bases, with 6 bases lying between them. The CDR3 is 11 residues long. CDR3 amino acids: CSASIYNEQFF. CDR3 DNA: TGCAGTGCGAGCATCTACAATGAGCAGTTCTTC.

This clonotype was seen many times. The chain combines TRBV4-2 with TRBJ2-7; D may correspond to TRBD1 or TRBD2 (5 bases each). V was shortened by 1 base and J by 2 bases, with 21 bases between the two germline ends. CDR1 is LGHNA, CDR2 YNFKEQ, per germline. The CDR3 loop spans 18 amino acids. CDR3 sequence reads: CASSQGGSSSGATYEQYF. For the CDR3, the DNA is TGTGCCAGCAGCCAAGGGGGGTCGAGCAGCGGAGCCACCTACGAGCAGTACTTC.

This clonotype was detected only a few times. The chain recombines TRBV6-2 or TRBV6-3 with TRBJ1-1; 7 bases map to TRBD1. CDR1 and CDR2 from the germline V gene are MNHEY and SVGEGT. This CDR3 has 13 amino acids. The junction had 2 bases not matched to a gene; V was cut back by 6 bases and J by 1 base. The CDR3 reads CASRGQRNTEAFF. CDR3 nucleotides: TGTGCCAGCAGGGGACAGCGGAACACTGAAGCTTTCTTT.

This clonotype was seen ten or more times. The V gene is TRBV4-2, the J gene TRBJ2-1; 9 bases are a match to TRBD1. The CDR3 has 14 amino acids. Germline V lookup: CDR1 LGHNA, CDR2 YNFKEQ. Trimming removed 3 bases from V and 9 bases from J; junction bases left unmatched: 6. The CDR3 here is CASSHGTGSREQFF. The CDR3 DNA reads TGTGCCAGCAGCCATGGGACAGGGTCACGTGAGCAGTTCTTC.

This clonotype was counted ten times or more. This rearrangement joins TRBV12-3 or TRBV12-4 to TRBJ2-1, with TRBD2 identical over 7 bases. The CDR3 is 15 amino acids. Trimming at V came to 2 bases and at J to 0 bases, leaving 1 base not matched to a gene. In DNA form, the CDR3 reads TGTGCCAGCAGTTTACGCGGGAGCTCCTACAATGAGCAGTTCTTC. Its translation is CASSLRGSSYNEQFF.

This clonotype has just a few counts. The CDR3 loop is CASSPTNEKLFF. In DNA, the CDR3 is TGTGCCAGCAGCCCCACCAATGAAAAACTGTTTTTT. The gene calls are TRBV7-9 and TRBJ1-4; D is unclear. Deletions cut 5 bases from V and 5 bases from J, with 6 bases between. The CDR3 has 12 residues. Germline CDR1 and CDR2: SEHNR and FQNEAQ (reference sequence).

This clonotype was recorded at least ten times. The chain links TRBV7-3 to TRBJ2-1, with D possibly called TRBD1 or TRBD2 (5 bases each). This CDR3 has 13 amino acids. V lost 4 bases to trimming and J lost 7 bases, with 11 bases between them. The germline gives CDR1 SGHTA, CDR2 FQGTGA. The CDR3 region has the DNA TGTGCCAGCAGCTGGGACCCACTAAATGAGCAGTTCTTC. Translated, it gives CASSWDPLNEQFF.

By share, this clonotype counts as medium-sized (0.01 to 0.1%). This chain uses TRBV11-1 with TRBJ1-1; no definite D call. This CDR3 spans 17 amino acids. V lost 5 bases to trimming and J lost 0 bases, with 19 bases between them. Germline V gives CDR1 SGHAT, CDR2 FQDESV (reference sequence). CDR3 amino acids: CASSAGGYGKVNTEAFF. CDR3 DNA: TGTGCCAGCAGCGCCGGCGGGTACGGGAAGGTGAACACTGAAGCTTTCTTT. The complete variable domain, with remaining parts taken from reference TRBV11-1 and TRBJ1-1, reads EAEVAQSPRYKITEKSQAVAFWCDPISGHATLYWYRQILGQGPELLVQFQDESVVDDSQLPKDRFSAERLKGVDSTLKIQPAELGDSAMYLCASSAGGYGKVNTEAFFGQGTRLTVV.

A few counts support this clonotype. V gene TRBV10-2 combines with J gene TRBJ1-1; D is perhaps TRBD1 (5 bases). The V end was cut by 8 bases, the J end by 3 bases, with 19 bases between. The CDR3 runs to 15 residues. Germline V gene lookup returns CDR1 WSHSY and CDR2 SAAADI. The CDR3 spells CASASGQKGYTEAFF. CDR3 coding DNA: TGCGCCAGCGCCTCCGGACAAAAGGGGTACACTGAAGCTTTCTTT.

The V and J genes are TRBV5-4 and TRBJ1-1; no definite D call. Deletions cut 9 bases from V and 6 bases from J, with 12 bases between. The V gene's germline CDR1 is SGHNT and CDR2 YYREEE (reference sequence). CDR3 length: 11 residues. CDR3 nucleotide sequence: TGTGCCACTTCCTATGCTTCTGAAGCTTTCTTT. Encoded protein: CATSYASEAFF.

This clonotype was seen at least ten times. The chain has TRBV27 and TRBJ2-2, with D possibly matching TRBD2 (7 bases). The length of the CDR3 is 18 residues. Trimming shortened V by 2 bases and J by 0 bases, and 16 bases separated the two germline ends. CDR1 MNHEY and CDR2 SMNVEV come from the germline V gene (reference sequence). The CDR3, as DNA: TGTGCCAGCAGTTTACGGGGAGGGGGATACGCGAACACCGGGGAGCTGTTTTTT. It specifies CASSLRGGGYANTGELFF.

This clonotype was observed a few times. A junction boundary mismatches the germline segment, possibly from a read error. The V gene is TRBV7-2, the J gene TRBJ1-6, with 9 bases that match TRBD1. The length of the CDR3 is 15 residues. The germline gives CDR1 SGHTA, CDR2 FQGNSA. CDR3 in amino acids: CANSRNRGHNSPLHF. DNA for the CDR3: TGTGCCAACAGCCGAAACAGGGGGCATAATTCACCCCTCCACTTT.

In this sample, this clonotype turned up many times. J is TRBJ2-5 and V is TRBV12-3 or TRBV12-4; D ambiguous. Trimming removed 6 bases at V and 4 bases at J, with 12 bases between. The CDR3 loop spans 13 amino acids. The CDR3 region has the DNA TGTGCCAGCAGAAGTGGGGTTTCAGAGACCCAGTACTTC. This encodes CASRSGVSETQYF.

This clonotype was counted ten times or more. The rearrangement uses TRBV4-3 and TRBJ2-3, with 13 bases identical to TRBD2. This CDR3 comprises 17 residues. V lost 1 base, J lost 5 bases, and 6 bases stayed unmatched. Germline V gene data show CDR1 as LGHNA and CDR2 as YSLEER. This CDR3 reads CASSQGGTSGRGDTQYF. CDR3 nucleotide sequence: TGCGCCAGCAGCCAAGGGGGTACTAGCGGGAGGGGAGATACGCAGTATTTT.